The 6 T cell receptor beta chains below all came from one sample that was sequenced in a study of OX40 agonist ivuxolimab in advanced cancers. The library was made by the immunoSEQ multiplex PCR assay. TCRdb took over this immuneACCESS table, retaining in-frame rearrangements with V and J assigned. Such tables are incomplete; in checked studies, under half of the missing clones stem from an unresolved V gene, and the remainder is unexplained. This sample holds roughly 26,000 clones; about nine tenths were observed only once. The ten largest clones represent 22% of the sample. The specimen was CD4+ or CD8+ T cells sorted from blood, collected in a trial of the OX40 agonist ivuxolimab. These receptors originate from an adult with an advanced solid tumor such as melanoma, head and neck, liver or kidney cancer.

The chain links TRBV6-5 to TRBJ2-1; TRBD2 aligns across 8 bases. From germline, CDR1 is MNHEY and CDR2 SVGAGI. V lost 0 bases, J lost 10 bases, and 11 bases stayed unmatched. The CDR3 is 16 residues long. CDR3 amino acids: CASSYSRSSGILEQFF. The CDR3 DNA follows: TGTGCCAGCAGTTACTCAAGGAGTAGCGGGATACTGGAGCAGTTCTTC.

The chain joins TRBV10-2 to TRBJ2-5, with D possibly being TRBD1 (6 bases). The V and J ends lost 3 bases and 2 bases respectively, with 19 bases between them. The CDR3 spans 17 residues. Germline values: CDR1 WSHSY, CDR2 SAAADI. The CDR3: CASSDTGRGPLQETQYF. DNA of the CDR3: TGCGCCAGCAGTGATACAGGGAGAGGGCCTTTACAAGAGACCCAGTACTTC.

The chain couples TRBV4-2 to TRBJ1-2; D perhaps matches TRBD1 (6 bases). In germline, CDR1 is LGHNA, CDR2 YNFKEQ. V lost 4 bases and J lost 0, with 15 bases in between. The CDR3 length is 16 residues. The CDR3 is CASSLEVQGSNYGYTF. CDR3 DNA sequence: TGTGCCAGCAGCCTAGAGGTCCAGGGGTCTAACTATGGCTACACCTTC.

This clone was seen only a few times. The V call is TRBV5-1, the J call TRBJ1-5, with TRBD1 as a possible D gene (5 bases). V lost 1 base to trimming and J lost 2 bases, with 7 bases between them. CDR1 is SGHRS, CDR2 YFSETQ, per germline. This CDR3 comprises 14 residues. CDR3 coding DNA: TGCGCCAGCAGCTTGATGGGGGGCAATCAGCCCCAGCATTTT. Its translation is CASSLMGGNQPQHF.

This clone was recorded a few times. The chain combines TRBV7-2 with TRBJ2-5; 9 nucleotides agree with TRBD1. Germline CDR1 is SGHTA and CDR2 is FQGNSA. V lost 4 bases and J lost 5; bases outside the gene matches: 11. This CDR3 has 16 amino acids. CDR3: CASSSYSWTGDETQYF. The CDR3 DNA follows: TGTGCCAGCAGCTCCTACTCCTGGACAGGGGACGAGACCCAGTACTTC. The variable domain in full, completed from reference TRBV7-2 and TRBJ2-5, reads GAGVSQSPSNKVTEKGKDVELRCDPISGHTALYWYRQSLGQGLEFLIYFQGNSAPDKSGLPSDRFSAERTGGSVSTLTIQRTQQEDSAVYLCASSSYSWTGDETQYFGPGTRLLVL.

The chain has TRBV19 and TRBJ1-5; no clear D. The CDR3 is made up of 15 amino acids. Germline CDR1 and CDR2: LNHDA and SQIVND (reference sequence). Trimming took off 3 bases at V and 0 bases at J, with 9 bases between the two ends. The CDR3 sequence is CASSIIGYSNQPQHF. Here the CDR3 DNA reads TGTGCCAGTAGTATTATTGGGTATAGCAATCAGCCCCAGCATTTT.